The present TCR beta chain was sequenced within a study of T cells in Graves' hyperthyroidism and ophthalmopathy. Study-wide results and limits: A median roughly 6.6 months before onset, the model predicted ophthalmopathy.

About this clonotype: Its antigen is not known. This sequence may be a read error, since a much larger clone differs from it by one base.

TCR beta CDR3 regions were amplified from RNA transcripts. The study used the HTBI primer set for a first-round RT-PCR of the TCR CDR3. TCRdb used MiXCR to reprocess the multiplex PCR reads, holding one entry per CDR3 protein. The repertoire holds around 490,000 distinct CDR3 sequences, with less than 20% as singletons. Ophthalmopathy cases scored 3 or more on the Clinical Activity Score and 4 or more on NOSPECS grade, with duration below 3 months. Clinicians diagnosed patients from clinical symptoms, serum thyroxine and TRAb, thyroid ultrasound and orbital computed tomography. The CDR3 runs to 12 residues. Germline V lookup: CDR1 SGHRS, CDR2 YFSETQ. V was pared by 3 bases and J by 5 bases, with 8 bases between.

The clonotype was recovered from a man aged 40-50 years with Graves' ophthalmopathy. This rearrangement joins TRBV5-1 to TRBJ2-5, with no clear D. Input material: blood. The CDR3 region has the DNA TGCGCCAGCAGCTCGGCGATGGAGACCCAGTACTTC. Translation: CASSSAMETQYF. Together with reference TRBV5-1 and TRBJ2-5, the CDR3 gives the full variable domain: KAGVTQTPRYLIKTRGQQVTLSCSPISGHRSVSWYQQTPGQGLQFLFEYFSETQRNKGNFPGRFSGRQFSNSRSEMNVSTLELGDSALYLCASSSAMETQYFGPGTRLLVL.